This is a list of T cell receptor beta chains from one sample in a study of siplizumab effects on memory and regulatory T cells. These receptors are not linked to any known antigen. The table came from immunoSEQ multiplex PCR; TCRdb's copy has only in-frame clones and leaves some out. The data contain more than 10,000 clones, 40% of them seen just once; the ten biggest clones take up 10%. Sequencing was done on a sample of CFSE-low (dividing) CD8+ T cells sorted from an allogeneic mixed lymphocyte reaction. These receptor sequences come from a human donor in good health; the cells came from an allogeneic mixed lymphocyte reaction. Each CDR3 is given with its conserved first and last residue. D genes are given only for firm matches. Not every row has a clone size; where given, it reads once, few, many or a size class.

NA	TRBV30	TRBJ2-7	NA	TGTGCCTGGAGTGTACGTTACTACGAGCAGTACTTC	CAWSVRYYEQYF
NA	TRBV27	TRBJ2-1	NA	TGTGCCAGCAGTTTGCAGGGTTTCCGAACCTACAATGAGCAGTTCTTC	CASSLQGFRTYNEQFF
NA	TRBV19	TRBJ2-3	medium-sized	TGTGCCAGTAGTATTCTCGCATCTAGCACAGATACGCAGTATTTT	CASSILASSTDTQYF
NA	TRBV7-6	TRBJ2-5	NA	TGTGCCAGCAGCCAACGAGAAAGGGAGACCCAGTACTTC	CASSQRERETQYF
NA	TRBV5-8	TRBJ2-6	NA	TGTGCCAGCAGCTTTCGGGGCCCTGGGGCCAACGTCCTGACTTTC	CASSFRGPGANVLTF
NA	TRBV7-8	TRBJ1-5	NA	TGTGCCAGCAGCTTAACATATAGAGATAGCAATCAGCCCCAGCATTTT	CASSLTYRDSNQPQHF
NA	TRBV7-9	TRBJ2-7	NA	TGTGCCAGCAGCTTAATACCTTTCTACGAGCAGTACTTC	CASSLIPFYEQYF
NA	TRBV6-5	TRBJ1-2	NA	TGTGCCAGCAGTGCCGGGGACACCTACTATGGCTACACCTTC	CASSAGDTYYGYTF
NA	TRBV27	TRBJ1-5	once	TGTGCCAGCAGTTCCCTTCCCTTAAACAATCAGCCCCAGCATTTT	CASSSLPLNNQPQHF
TRBD1	TRBV7-9	TRBJ1-1	few	TGTGCCAGCAGCACGACGGACAGGGGCTGGATGGAAGCTTTCTTT	CASSTTDRGWMEAFF
NA	TRBV7-9	TRBJ2-1	NA	TGTGCCAGCAGTGGAACGGGACTTAACAATGAGCTGTTCTTC	CASSGTGLNNELFF
NA	TRBV7-8	TRBJ1-1	NA	TGTGCCAGCAGCCCAGGAGTTAGATCTGAAGCTTTCTTT	CASSPGVRSEAFF
TRBD1	TRBV7-3	TRBJ1-2	NA	TGTGCCAGCAGCCCGGGACAGGGGGGTCATGGCTACACCTTC	CASSPGQGGHGYTF
NA	TRBV7-5	TRBJ2-7	few	TGTGCCAGAAGCTTACGAGGGCAAGAGCAGTACTTC	CARSLRGQEQYF
NA	TRBV25-1	TRBJ1-4	NA	TGTGCCAGCAGTGAACTGGTTGGAAAACTGTTTTTT	CASSELVGKLFF
NA	TRBV6-5	TRBJ1-5	NA	TGTGCCAGCAGTTCCGGGAGTCAGCCCCAGCATTTT	CASSSGSQPQHF
NA	TRBV15	TRBJ1-2	medium-sized	TGTGCCACCAGCAGAGAAGGATACTATGGCTACACCTTC	CATSREGYYGYTF
TRBD1	TRBV7-9	TRBJ2-7	NA	TGTGCCAGCAGCTTAGGACAGGGCGAGCCATTCGAGCAGTACTTC	CASSLGQGEPFEQYF
NA	TRBV7-9	TRBJ2-1	few	TGTGCCAGCAGCTTAGTAAACGCCTACAATGAGCAGTTCTTC	CASSLVNAYNEQFF
TRBD2	TRBV7-9	TRBJ2-1	few	TGTGCCAGCAGCTTATGGCCTAGCGGGGGGGCCTCCTACAATGAGCAGTTCTTC	CASSLWPSGGASYNEQFF
TRBD1	TRBV15	TRBJ2-7	NA	TGTGCCACCAGCAGAGATCGCACAGGGGCCGAGCAGTACTTC	CATSRDRTGAEQYF
NA	TRBV29-1	TRBJ2-1	few	TGCAGCGTTGGACAGCACTACAATGAGCAGTTCTTC	CSVGQHYNEQFF
NA	TRBV7-6	TRBJ2-1	few	TGTGCCAGCAGCTTAGTTGGATTTAGCTCCTACAATGAGCAGTTCTTC	CASSLVGFSSYNEQFF
TRBD2	TRBV7-6	TRBJ2-3	NA	TGTGCCAGCAGCTCATCGTTAGCGGGAGGAGGAGATACGCAGTATTTT	CASSSSLAGGGDTQYF
TRBD2	TRBV11-2	TRBJ2-1	few	TGTGCCAGCAGCCCTCAGACTAGCGGCTCCTACAATGAGCAGTTCTTC	CASSPQTSGSYNEQFF
NA	TRBV7-2	TRBJ1-1	medium-sized	TGTGCCAGCAGCTTAGTATCAGAACTGAACACTGAAGCTTTCTTT	CASSLVSELNTEAFF
TRBD1	TRBV27	TRBJ1-2	few	TGTGCCAGCAGTTTGATACAGGGGGACTATGGCTACACCTTC	CASSLIQGDYGYTF
TRBD1	TRBV7-8	TRBJ2-7	NA	TGTGCCAGCAGCTTAGCACAGGGGGACCACGAGCAGTACTTC	CASSLAQGDHEQYF
NA	TRBV5-6	TRBJ1-1	NA	TGTGCCAGCAGCTTGGAAGGGACTGAAGCTTTCTTT	CASSLEGTEAFF
NA	TRBV6-5	TRBJ2-6	NA	TGTGCCAGCAGTTACGGACCGTCTGGGGCCAACGTCCTGACTTTC	CASSYGPSGANVLTF
NA	TRBV27	TRBJ2-7	NA	TGTGCCAGCAGTTTTCTCGGGGGAACCTACGAGCAGTACTTC	CASSFLGGTYEQYF
NA	TRBV6-1	TRBJ2-1	NA	TGTGCCAGCAGTGTATTCCGGGACGGCTCCTACAATGAGCAGTTCTTC	CASSVFRDGSYNEQFF
TRBD2	TRBV5-1	TRBJ2-7	NA	TGCGCCAGCAGCTTGGTTCGGGAGGGGGACGAGCAGTACTTC	CASSLVREGDEQYF
NA	TRBV4-2	TRBJ2-1	NA	TGTGCCAGCAGCCAAGATTCCTATGAGCAGTTCTTC	CASSQDSYEQFF
TRBD1	TRBV9	TRBJ2-7	NA	TGTGCCAGCAGCGACCCGGGACAGGGGGGTCTCTCTTCCTACGAGCAGTACTTC	CASSDPGQGGLSSYEQYF
NA	TRBV13	TRBJ1-2	NA	TGTGCCAGCAGCCCACTCCCTAATGCGTATGGCTACACCTTC	CASSPLPNAYGYTF
TRBD1	TRBV9	TRBJ2-4	NA	TGTGCCAGCAGCGCGCCGACAGGGAGAAACATTCAGTACTTC	CASSAPTGRNIQYF